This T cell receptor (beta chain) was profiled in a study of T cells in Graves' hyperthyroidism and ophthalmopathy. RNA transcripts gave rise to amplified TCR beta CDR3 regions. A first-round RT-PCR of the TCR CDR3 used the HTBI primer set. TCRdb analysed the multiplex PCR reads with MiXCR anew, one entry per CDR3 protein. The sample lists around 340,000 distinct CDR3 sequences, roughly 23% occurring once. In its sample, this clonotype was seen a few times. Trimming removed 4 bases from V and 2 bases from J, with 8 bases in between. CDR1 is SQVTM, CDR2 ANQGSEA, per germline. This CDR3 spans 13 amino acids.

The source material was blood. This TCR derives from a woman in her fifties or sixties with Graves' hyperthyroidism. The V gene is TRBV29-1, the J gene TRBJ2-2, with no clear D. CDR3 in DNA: TGCAGCGTTGTTGGGGAAAACACCGGGGAGCTGTTTTTT. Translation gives CSVVGENTGELFF.